A single sample is the source of the 4 T cell receptor beta chains below, sequenced in a study of T cell repertoires in urothelial bladder cancer. Only in-frame clones appear in the TCRdb table, and some are missing; sequencing was by immunoSEQ multiplex PCR. The sample has thousands of clones, less than 75% seen once; the top ten hold 25% to 40%. The sequenced sample consisted of tumor-infiltrating cells from bladder cancer. The receptors were gathered from a human donor with urothelial carcinoma.

This clone came up a few times. This sequence joins TRBV7-8 and TRBJ1-6; no reliable D call. CDR1 and CDR2 from the germline V gene are SGHVS and FQNEAQ. The germline V and J ends were trimmed by 2 bases and 13 bases, with 9 bases remaining between them. The CDR3 covers 12 residues. In nucleotides, the CDR3 is TGTGCCAGCAGCTTATCCGATCAGCCCCTCCACTTT. Translating gives CASSLSDQPLHF. The complete variable domain, with remaining parts taken from reference TRBV7-8 and TRBJ1-6, reads GAGVSQSPRYKVAKRGQDVALRCDPISGHVSLFWYQQALGQGPEFLTYFQNEAQLDKSGLPSDRFFAERPEGSVSTLKIQRTQQEDSAVYLCASSLSDQPLHFGNGTRLTVT.

This clone came up once. This rearrangement joins TRBV9 to TRBJ2-7; 8 nucleotides agree with TRBD2. The CDR3 runs to 17 residues. Per germline, CDR1 SGDLS and CDR2 YYNGEE. The J segment lost 4 bases and the V segment lost 0 bases, leaving 12 bases of the junction unmatched. The CDR3 is CASSVGSRGAPGYEQYF. The CDR3 nucleotides are TGTGCCAGCAGCGTAGGCTCGCGGGGGGCCCCGGGATACGAGCAGTACTTC.

The genes are TRBV28 and TRBJ1-4, with TRBD1 as a possible D gene (6 bases). Trimming left V 6 bases short and J 7 bases short, with 15 bases between. In germline, CDR1 is MDHEN, CDR2 SYDVKM. There are 14 residues in the CDR3. As DNA, the CDR3 is TGTGCCAGCAGCCAAGCGGGGACAAGTGAAAAACTGTTTTTT. Translated, it gives CASSQAGTSEKLFF.

V usage is TRBV5-4 and J usage is TRBJ2-3; 10 bases align to TRBD1. V was clipped by 4 bases and J by 7 bases; unmatched bases: 9. Germline loops: CDR1 SGHNT, CDR2 YYREEE (reference sequence). This CDR3 is built from 15 residues. The CDR3 here is CASSHVPGQGHTQYF. The CDR3 bases are TGTGCCAGCAGCCACGTCCCGGGACAGGGGCATACGCAGTATTTT.